This TCR beta chain was found in a study of post-analysis software for immune sequencing data. Regarding the study as a whole: Diversity measured as normalized Chao1 was significantly lower in multiple sclerosis patients than in controls. Relative to controls, patients had five TRBV segments at higher frequency, with TRBV5-6, TRBV5-1 and TRBV20-1 among these. Strong co-clustering by F measure was seen for same-batch samples.

To note about this clonotype: Its target is not known.

This CDR3 is built from 16 residues. Built from TCR beta cDNA, the libraries had unique molecular identifiers in them. Starting from around 0.96 to 9.9 million T cells, the study yielded about 490,000 cDNA molecules. From the PCR reads, TCRdb called clonotypes with MiXCR, one entry per CDR3 protein. The data hold some 690,000 distinct CDR3 sequences, with around 27% observed a single time. This chain links TRBV21-1 with TRBJ1-5; the table's D call, TRBD1, has no DNA check behind it. TRBV21-1 corresponds to a pseudogene. The sample comprised blood. The clonotype comes from a girl aged 5 to 17 with multiple sclerosis. CDR3 in amino acids: CASSKLPAGVDQPHHF. Written as DNA, the CDR3 is TGTGCCAGCAGCAAACTCCCGGCAGGGGTTGATCAGCCCCATCATTTT.